Detailed here is one T cell receptor beta chain. Only in-frame clones appear in the TCRdb table, and some are missing; sequencing was by immunoSEQ multiplex PCR. The sample has 150,000 to 190,000 clones; 85% to 90% are singletons. Germline V gene lookup returns CDR1 LNHDA and CDR2 SQIVND (reference sequence). This CDR3 has 13 amino acids. Losses at the gene ends were 5 bases for V and 5 bases for J; bases not matched to a gene: 4. The sample is drawn from a study of T cell responses to AZD1222 COVID-19 vaccine. This receptor was identified in an adult who received the AZD1222 COVID-19 vaccine. The sequencing used peripheral blood, collected 28 days after the second AZD1222 dose. This chain uses TRBV19 with TRBJ1-1; 8 nucleotides agree with TRBD1. The CDR3 region is CASSVDRGTEAFF. DNA of the CDR3: TGTGCCAGTAGTGTCGACAGGGGAACTGAAGCTTTCTTT.